One and the same sample provided the 13 T cell receptor beta chains below, sequenced in a study of blood T cell repertoires in COVID-19. Clones were read by immunoSEQ multiplex PCR, and TCRdb kept only the in-frame ones, dropping some. The sample holds about 230,000 clones, around 80% seen once. Sequenced: peripheral blood. The receptors derive from a woman in her thirties or forties who had recovered from COVID-19.

V gene TRBV11-2 combines with J gene TRBJ1-1, with D possibly TRBD1 on 6 matching bases. V dropped 10 bases and J dropped 4 bases, with 16 bases sitting between them. The CDR3 consists of 13 residues. The germline V gene has CDR1 SGHAT and CDR2 FQNNGV. Here the CDR3 DNA reads TGTGCCACCAAAGACAGGCCGAGCACTGAAGCTTTCTTT. Protein: CATKDRPSTEAFF.

The rearrangement links TRBV29-1 to TRBJ2-1; 11 bases fit TRBD2. J was trimmed by 9 bases and V by 4 bases; bases with no gene match: 8. There are 14 residues in the CDR3. CDR1 and CDR2 (germline): SQVTM, ANQGSEA. For the CDR3, the DNA is TGCAGCGTTGTGTATCTAGCGGGGGGCCTTGAGCAGTTCTTC. As protein: CSVVYLAGGLEQFF.

The chain combines TRBV6-2 or TRBV6-3 with TRBJ2-5, with 9 nucleotides matching TRBD1. The CDR3 has 15 amino acids. The V gene's germline CDR1 is MNHEY and CDR2 SVGEGT. V lost 6 bases, J lost 8 bases, and 13 bases stayed unmatched. CDR3 nucleotides: TGTGCCAGCAGCCGTACGGGACAGGGCCGAGGAACCCAGTACTTC. Its translation is CASSRTGQGRGTQYF.

This clone was counted only a few times. The chain joins TRBV24-1 to TRBJ1-1, with D perhaps matching TRBD1 (6 bases). The CDR3 spans 12 residues. Germline-derived CDR1 and CDR2 are KGHDR and SFDVKD. Trimming removed 5 bases at V and 11 bases at J, with 14 bases between. The CDR3 reads CATSANGQMAFF. CDR3 bases: TGTGCCACCAGTGCCAATGGACAGATGGCTTTCTTT.

The rearrangement uses TRBV5-1 and TRBJ1-1; the match to TRBD1 covers 7 bases. The V segment lost 7 bases and the J segment 8 bases; nucleotides outside the gene matches: 8. The CDR3 consists of 12 residues. Germline V gives CDR1 SGHRS, CDR2 YFSETQ. CDR3 sequence reads: CASATRGDEAFF. Written as DNA, the CDR3 is TGCGCCAGCGCCACCAGGGGGGACGAAGCTTTCTTT.

The V call is TRBV2, the J call TRBJ2-2; 10 positions agree with TRBD1. This CDR3 spans 15 amino acids. V trimming: 5 bases; J trimming: 3 bases; junction bases outside the gene matches: 3. Germline assignment: CDR1 SNHLY and CDR2 FYNNEI. The CDR3 loop reads CASSRQGADTGELFF. CDR3 coding DNA: TGTGCCAGCAGTAGACAGGGGGCCGACACCGGGGAGCTGTTTTTT.

CDR3 residues: CASSRTGLRTEAFF. As DNA, the CDR3 is TGTGCCAGCAGCCGGACAGGGTTGAGGACTGAAGCTTTCTTT. The chain combines TRBV27 with TRBJ1-1; 8 nucleotides match TRBD1. Trimming cost V 6 bases and J 5 bases; bases outside gene matches: 8. Germline assignment: CDR1 MNHEY and CDR2 SMNVEV (reference sequence). This CDR3 contains 14 residues.

The chain employs TRBV11-3 and TRBJ2-7, with TRBD1 matching 9 bases. After removal of 3 bases from V and 6 bases from J, the junction contained 9 bases not matched to a gene. The CDR3 is made up of 15 amino acids. Germline V gene data show CDR1 as SGHNT and CDR2 as YENEEA. The CDR3 DNA reads TGTGCCAGCAGCTTTGGGACAGGGTACCTAGGCGAGCAGTACTTC. It codes for CASSFGTGYLGEQYF.

This chain uses TRBV6-5 with TRBJ2-3, with TRBD2 matching over 8 bases. The CDR3 spans 11 residues. Trimming at V came to 5 bases and at J to 9 bases, leaving 1 base not matched to a gene. Per germline, CDR1 MNHEY and CDR2 SVGAGI. CDR3 sequence reads: CASSPGGTQYF. CDR3 nucleotides: TGTGCCAGCAGTCCGGGGGGGACGCAGTATTTT.

This clone has only one observation. The V and J genes are TRBV12-3 or TRBV12-4 and TRBJ2-7, with D unresolved. V dropped 2 bases and J dropped 3 bases, with 5 bases sitting between them. The CDR3 length is 12 residues. The CDR3 sequence: CASSLNYYEQYF. As DNA, the CDR3 is TGTGCCAGCAGTTTAAATTACTACGAGCAGTACTTC.

In DNA form, the CDR3 reads TGTGCCAGCAGTCCCCGACAAGACCCCTATTCACCCCTCCACTTT. As protein: CASSPRQDPYSPLHF. The J gene is TRBJ1-6, the V gene TRBV11-2; D not certain. Trimming removed 6 bases from V and 8 bases from J, with 17 bases in between. The CDR3 contains 15 residues. CDR1 SGHAT and CDR2 FQNNGV come from the germline V gene.

The gene calls are TRBV10-3 and TRBJ2-7, with 7 bases matching TRBD1. Trimming at V came to 6 bases and at J to 6 bases, leaving 5 bases not matched to a gene. CDR1 is ENHRY, CDR2 SYGVKD, per germline. The CDR3 sequence is 12 residues long. CDR3 in amino acids: CAISRDRIEQYF. For the CDR3, the DNA is TGTGCCATCAGCCGGGACAGAATCGAGCAGTACTTC.

A single count supports this clone. In DNA form, the CDR3 reads TGTGCCAGCAGCTTAGAAGGGACAAGGACGGACACCATATATTTT. It yields the protein CASSLEGTRTDTIYF. The J gene is TRBJ1-3, the V gene TRBV7-2, with a weak D call TRBD1 (6 bases). Trimming took off 1 base at V and 8 bases at J, with 15 bases between the two ends. Germline loops: CDR1 SGHTA, CDR2 FQGNSA. The CDR3 has 15 residues.